This TCR beta chain was sequenced in a study of cytomegalovirus exposure and HLA in healthy donors. Notes on this clone: Antigen specificity is unknown.

Germline V gives CDR1 SGDLS, CDR2 YYNGEE. Trimming left V 3 bases short and J 2 bases short, with 14 bases between. This CDR3 is built from 15 residues. Broader study findings: Analyses of presence and absence presupposed an approximately uniform sequencing depth across donors. Previous analysis showed most TCR beta V segments were productive about 90% or about 30% of the time. Later analysis identified a missense DCLRE1C variant that was linked to TCR beta V- and J-gene trimming. 150 to 200 TCR beta chains were listed as cytomegalovirus-associated.

The PCR ran on 60 Vbeta and 13 Jbeta primers. Generated by immunoSEQ multiplex PCR, the TCRdb table keeps only in-frame clones and is missing some. The data show around 160,000 clones, roughly 79% seen once. The sequence came from a middle-aged woman in good health and CMV-seronegative. The chain combines TRBV9 with TRBJ2-5, with a weak D call TRBD1 (6 bases). Sequencing used PBMCs. CDR3 region: CASSATGSQQETQYF. Here the CDR3 DNA reads TGTGCCAGCAGCGCAACAGGGAGTCAGCAAGAGACCCAGTACTTC.